This entry lists 16 T cell receptor beta chains sequenced from one sample in a study of tumor-infiltrating lymphocytes in primary liver carcinoma. The authors took blood RNA from unsorted whole blood and also extracted germline DNA. The investigators made TCR beta cDNA from around 530 ng total RNA, using a constant-region primer. Library construction for TCR beta comprised three nested multiplex PCR rounds performed with slightly modified ARM-PCR. TRBV1-TRBV30 forward primers paired with a C-beta reverse primer drove the first two PCR rounds, approximately 11 cycles each. TCRdb independently ran MiXCR on the multiplex PCR reads; one entry per CDR3 protein. Altogether approximately 340,000 distinct CDR3 sequences are present, less than 65% being singletons, with the ten largest covering about 6%. The sample comprised peripheral blood. The receptor source for this set is a man in his forties or fifties with primary liver carcinoma and hepatitis B virus infection.

This clonotype was detected only a few times. A much larger clone lies a single base off, so this may be a read error. The chain couples TRBV12-3 or TRBV12-4 to TRBJ1-2; 7 bases are a match to TRBD1. The CDR3 loop spans 13 amino acids. The CDR3 DNA reads as TGTGACAGCAGCCTTGACAGGGAGAGGGGCTACACCTTC. Protein sequence: CDSSLDRERGYTF.

This clonotype was seen at least ten times. The rearrangement links TRBV10-2 to TRBJ2-5; D gene ambiguous. The CDR3 length is 11 residues. V shed 4 bases and J shed 5 bases, with 5 bases lying between them. In germline, CDR1 is WSHSY, CDR2 SAAADI. CDR3 protein: CASSARETQYF. The CDR3 DNA reads TGCGCCAGCAGTGCCCGGGAGACCCAGTACTTC.

Comments on this clonotype: Possible read error: a much larger clone is one base away. V usage is TRBV6-5 and J usage is TRBJ1-6; D remains unclear. The CDR3 contains 15 residues. Trimming took 6 bases from V and 0 from J, leaving 9 bases between them. CDR1 is MNHEY, CDR2 SVGAGI, per germline. CDR3 DNA sequence: TGTGCCAGCAGAGGAGACAACTCCTATAATTCACCCCTCCACTTT. Its translation is CASRGDNSYNSPLHF.

In regard to this clonotype: Just one base apart from a much larger clone, this may be a read error. The V and J genes are TRBV7-9 and TRBJ2-7; 7 nucleotides match TRBD2. Trimming took 5 bases from V and 6 from J; bases not matched to a gene: 10. The CDR3 consists of 14 residues. Germline lookup yields CDR1 SEHNR and CDR2 FQNEAQ (reference sequence). Here the CDR3 reads CASSLTEGGGEQYF. Written as DNA, the CDR3 is TGTGCCAGCAGCCTGACTGAAGGCGGGGGCGAGCAGTACTTC.

The V call is TRBV5-1, the J call TRBJ1-1; D uncertain. CDR1 and CDR2 from the germline V gene are SGHRS and YFSETQ. V lost 0 bases to trimming and J lost 8 bases, with 11 bases between them. The CDR3 covers 13 residues. The CDR3 DNA reads TGCGCCAGCAGCTTGGCTTCAGGCGGAGAAGCTTTCTTT. This sequence encodes CASSLASGGEAFF.

As concerns this clonotype: At one end the junction does not follow the germline gene, possibly because of a read error. The chain carries TRBV2 and TRBJ2-6; tentatively, D is TRBD1 (6 bases). The CDR3 covers 13 residues. Germline CDR1 reads SNHLY; CDR2 reads FYNNEI. CDR3 DNA sequence: TGTGCCAGCACTCCAGGGTGGTGGACAGAGCCAAGCTTC. Amino acids: CASTPGWWTEPSF.

V usage is TRBV28 and J usage is TRBJ2-5; 10 positions match TRBD1. The germline gives CDR1 MDHEN, CDR2 SYDVKM. The CDR3 spans 18 residues. V lost 6 bases and J lost 4; bases outside the gene matches: 17. CDR3 amino acids: CASRSPLRQGAPRETQYF. The CDR3 DNA sequence: TGTGCCAGCAGATCCCCCTTAAGACAGGGGGCCCCCCGAGAGACCCAGTACTTC.

This sequence joins TRBV11-2 and TRBJ2-3; D not certain. The germline V gene has CDR1 SGHAT and CDR2 FQNNGV. CDR3 length equals 11 residues. V was clipped by 10 bases and J by 6 bases, with 11 bases between them. CDR3 residues: CAIKFSDTQYF. Written as DNA, the CDR3 is TGTGCCATCAAGTTTTCCGATACGCAGTATTTT.

Turning to this clonotype: This CDR3 fails to terminate in the conserved phenylalanine or tryptophan, so it likely reflects a read error. This rearrangement joins TRBV11-2 to TRBJ2-5; the D is unclear. This CDR3 has 14 residues. Germline V gives CDR1 SGHAT, CDR2 FQNNGV. The V end lost 0 bases, the J end lost 5 bases, and 10 bases lay between the germline ends. The CDR3 bases are TGTGCCAGCAGCTTAGAGAGAACCGGGGAGACCCAGTACCTC. Translation: CASSLERTGETQYL.

This clonotype has only a few counts. The chain links TRBV30 to TRBJ1-1, with 8 positions matching TRBD1. The germline V gene has CDR1 GTSNPN and CDR2 SVGIG (reference sequence). The CDR3 covers 13 residues. J gave up 4 bases and V 5 bases, and 6 bases lay outside the gene matches. CDR3 in DNA: TGTGCCTGGCAACAGGGGGTAGGCACTGAAGCTTTCTTT. This codes for CAWQQGVGTEAFF.

For this clonotype: The junction shows a germline mismatch at one end, possibly a read error. J is TRBJ1-6 and V is TRBV11-2; a possible D gene is TRBD1 (5 bases). Germline assignment: CDR1 SGHAT and CDR2 FQNNGV. This CDR3 contains 14 residues. The CDR3 DNA reads as TGTGCCGGCAGCGCAACATGGGGGAATTCACCCCTCCACTTT. Protein sequence: CAGSATWGNSPLHF.

With regard to this clonotype: The junction departs from germline at one end; a sequencing error may be responsible. The chain recombines TRBV4-1 with TRBJ2-3; D may be TRBD1 or TRBD2 (5 bases each). This CDR3 contains 18 residues. Germline-derived CDR1 and CDR2 are MGHRA and YSYEKL. The CDR3 protein is CASNQDRSLAGTTDTQYF. The CDR3 DNA sequence: TGCGCCAGCAACCAAGACAGATCGCTTGCGGGTACCACAGATACGCAGTATTTT.

This chain connects TRBV11-2 to TRBJ2-1, with TRBD2 matching 13 bases. Germline values: CDR1 SGHAT, CDR2 FQNNGV. V was clipped by 10 bases and J by 8 bases; unmatched bases: 8. The CDR3 runs 14 residues. The CDR3 loop is CATQLAGGAHEQFF. For the CDR3, the DNA is TGTGCCACCCAACTAGCGGGAGGGGCCCATGAGCAGTTCTTC.

V gene TRBV28 combines with J gene TRBJ2-7, with a tentative D call TRBD2 (7 bases). The CDR3 is 14 residues long. The V end lost 11 bases, the J end lost 3 bases, and 20 bases lay between the germline ends. Germline V gene lookup returns CDR1 MDHEN and CDR2 SYDVKM. For the CDR3, the DNA is TGTGCCTCCAACAGGGAGGGGGGTGGCTACGAGCAGTACTTC. This gives the protein CASNREGGGYEQYF.

Remarks on this clonotype: Given a much more abundant clone one base away, this may be a read error. The chain links TRBV4-2 to TRBJ2-1; no clear D gene. CDR3 size: 13 residues. Per germline, CDR1 LGHNA and CDR2 YNFKEQ. The CDR3 sequence: CAISQDQTDEQFF. CDR3 bases: TGTGCCATCAGCCAAGACCAAACCGATGAGCAGTTCTTC.

To note about this clonotype: The junction and the germline gene differ at one end; a read error may be behind it. This rearrangement joins TRBV30 to TRBJ1-5; D gene ambiguous. The CDR3 spans 15 residues. Germline V CDR1 and CDR2: GTSNPN, SVGIG (reference sequence). The CDR3 DNA reads TGTCCATGGAGTGGCAAAGGGCTGTACAATCAGTCCCAGCATTTT. This translates into CPWSGKGLYNQSQHF.